This passage covers 5 T cell receptor beta chains from one sample sequenced in a study of CD8 T cells in Susac syndrome. The authors reverse transcribed roughly 0.5 to 1 ug RNA with random hexamers. TCRdb analysed the immunoSEQ multiplex PCR reads with MiXCR anew, one entry per CDR3 protein. This table has 150,000 to 200,000 distinct CDR3 sequences, around 92% appearing once. The sequenced sample was CD4+ T cells from PBMCs. The receptor source for this set is a human donor in good health.

The rearrangement links TRBV27 to TRBJ2-7, with D perhaps TRBD2 (5 bases). Trimming stripped 5 bases from V and 0 bases from J, with 20 bases between. The CDR3 length is 17 residues. Per germline, CDR1 MNHEY and CDR2 SMNVEV (reference sequence). Written as DNA, the CDR3 is TGTGCCAGCAGTCGACGGCTTAGAGCGGAGCCCTCCTACGAGCAGTACTTC. It codes for CASSRRLRAEPSYEQYF.

The J gene is TRBJ1-4, the V gene TRBV5-6; D possibly corresponds to TRBD1 (5 bases). The CDR3 covers 13 residues. The germline V and J ends were trimmed by 2 bases and 8 bases, with 10 bases remaining between them. Germline V gene data show CDR1 as SGHDT and CDR2 as YYEEEE. In nucleotides, the CDR3 is TGTGCCAGCAGCTTTAAAGGGGTAGAAAAACTGTTTTTT. It specifies CASSFKGVEKLFF.

The rearrangement uses TRBV5-1 and TRBJ1-4; no reliable D call. V lost 5 bases and J lost 8, with 16 bases in between. Germline loops: CDR1 SGHRS, CDR2 YFSETQ. This CDR3 region has 14 residues. Here the CDR3 reads CASRLDPGGEKLFF. CDR3 coding DNA: TGCGCCAGCAGGCTCGACCCAGGCGGGGAAAAACTGTTTTTT.

V is TRBV5-1 and J is TRBJ1-6; D is perhaps TRBD1 (5 bases). V lost 4 bases to trimming and J lost 7 bases, with 15 bases between them. This CDR3 is built from 15 residues. Per the germline V gene, CDR1 is SGHRS and CDR2 is YFSETQ. The CDR3 sequence: CASSITGDSNSPLHF. The DNA for the CDR3 is TGCGCCAGCAGCATAACAGGAGACTCGAATTCACCCCTCCACTTT.

The V call is TRBV5-1, the J call TRBJ2-1; TRBD1 matches 10 bases. The CDR3 contains 15 residues. The germline V gene has CDR1 SGHRS and CDR2 YFSETQ. Trimming took 4 bases from V and 7 from J; bases not matched to a gene: 8. The CDR3 here is CASSLGTGARNEQFF. The CDR3 region has the DNA TGCGCCAGCAGCCTCGGGACAGGGGCAAGGAATGAGCAGTTCTTC.